This T cell receptor beta chain derives from a study of blood T cell repertoires in COVID-19. About the study: Sample material is recorded as cDNA or gDNA derived from T cells, B-cell-depleted T cells, or PBMCs.

This clone showed up just once. The repertoire was sequenced with immunoSEQ multiplex PCR; TCRdb's copy has only in-frame clones and lacks some. The sample has about 77,000 clones; 90% are singletons. The CDR3 contains 11 residues. The junction had 2 bases not matched to a gene; V was cut back by 4 bases and J by 9 bases. Germline V lookup: CDR1 SEHNR, CDR2 FQNEAQ (reference sequence). Material: peripheral blood. The chain carries TRBV7-9 and TRBJ1-1; the match to TRBD1 covers 7 bases. The TCR comes from a woman aged 80 or older with active or convalescent COVID-19. CDR3 protein: CASSSDRKAFF. As DNA, the CDR3 is TGTGCCAGCAGCTCGGACAGGAAAGCTTTCTTT.